This T cell receptor (beta chain) was captured in a study of T cells in Graves' hyperthyroidism and ophthalmopathy. This clonotype showed up many times. TCR beta CDR3 regions were amplified from RNA. First-round RT-PCR with HTBI primers amplified the TCR CDR3 region. TCRdb reanalysed the multiplex PCR reads using MiXCR and keeps one entry per CDR3 protein. Found here are roughly 300,000 distinct CDR3 sequences, around 13% of them singletons; the top ten hold roughly 25%. Looked up from germline, CDR1 is MDHEN and CDR2 is SYDVKM. The CDR3 totals 16 residues. V lost 6 bases and J lost 0; bases outside the gene matches: 4.

The clonotype was recovered from a woman aged 25 to 39 with Graves' hyperthyroidism. Sample: blood. This chain uses TRBV28 with TRBJ2-1; 11 bases agree with TRBD2. CDR3 protein: CASRPGLAGSYNEQFF. CDR3 coding DNA: TGTGCCAGCAGACCCGGACTAGCGGGCTCCTACAATGAGCAGTTCTTC. The complete variable domain, with remaining parts taken from reference TRBV28 and TRBJ2-1, reads DVKVTQSSRYLVKRTGEKVFLECVQDMDHENMFWYRQDPGLGLRLIYFSYDVKMKEKGDIPEGYSVSREKKERFSLILESASTNQTSMYLCASRPGLAGSYNEQFFGPGTRLTVL.